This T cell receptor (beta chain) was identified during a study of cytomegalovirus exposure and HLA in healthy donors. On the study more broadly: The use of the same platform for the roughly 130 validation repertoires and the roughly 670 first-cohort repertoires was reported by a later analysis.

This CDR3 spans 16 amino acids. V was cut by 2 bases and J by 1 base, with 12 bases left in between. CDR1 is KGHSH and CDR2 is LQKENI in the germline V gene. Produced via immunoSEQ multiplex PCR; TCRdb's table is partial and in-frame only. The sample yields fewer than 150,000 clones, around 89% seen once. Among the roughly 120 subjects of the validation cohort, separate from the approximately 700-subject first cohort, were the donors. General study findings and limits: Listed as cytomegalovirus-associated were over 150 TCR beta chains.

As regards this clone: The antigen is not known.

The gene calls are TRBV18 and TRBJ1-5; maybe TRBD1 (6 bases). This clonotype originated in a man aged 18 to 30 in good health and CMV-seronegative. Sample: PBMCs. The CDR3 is CASSPTGFESNQPQHF. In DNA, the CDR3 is TGTGCCAGCTCACCAACAGGGTTCGAGAGCAATCAGCCCCAGCATTTT.